One sample yielded the 18 T cell receptor beta chains listed below, sequenced in a study of PD-1 blockade in classical Hodgkin lymphoma. After autologous stem cell transplantation all patients relapsed, and prior brentuximab vedotin exposure differed between cohorts. Some clones are missing from TCRdb's copy, which holds only in-frame ones; the method was immunoSEQ multiplex PCR. The sample gives 40,000 to 45,000 clones, roughly 78% of which show up once; about an eighth is in the top ten. Specimen: peripheral blood mononuclear cells (PBMCs), collected at baseline. These receptors came from a human donor with classical Hodgkin lymphoma.

The V and J genes are TRBV10-3 and TRBJ2-3, with D possibly matching TRBD1 (6 bases). The CDR3 length is 14 residues. Germline CDR1 reads ENHRY; CDR2 reads SYGVKD. The V gene lost 6 bases and the J gene lost 1 base, with 11 bases spanning the gap. CDR3 protein: CAISGDTGTDTQYF. The CDR3 DNA reads TGTGCCATCAGCGGGGACACAGGCACAGATACGCAGTATTTT.

There are a few counts of this clone. For the CDR3, the DNA is TGCGCCAGCAGCCAACGCGGGGGCACTGAAGCTTTCTTT. Amino acid sequence: CASSQRGGTEAFF. The chain links TRBV4-3 to TRBJ1-1, with a tentative D call TRBD1 (5 bases). The germline V and J ends were trimmed by 2 bases and 4 bases, with 8 bases remaining between them. The length of the CDR3 is 13 residues. In germline, CDR1 is LGHNA, CDR2 YSLEER.

The chain carries TRBV7-9 and TRBJ1-2; tentative D call: TRBD1 (5 bases). CDR3 length equals 12 residues. V lost 5 bases and J lost 7, with 11 bases in between. In germline, CDR1 is SEHNR, CDR2 FQNEAQ (reference sequence). The CDR3 reads CASSPGVIGYTF. CDR3 sequence (DNA): TGTGCCAGCAGCCCGGGGGTGATTGGCTACACCTTC.

This chain connects TRBV7-3 to TRBJ1-5; 9 nucleotides match TRBD1. This CDR3 comprises 13 residues. The V gene's germline CDR1 is SGHTA and CDR2 FQGTGA. The ends lost 5 bases at V and 15 bases at J; junction bases unmatched: 11. The CDR3 region is CASSVIPGQGWHF. In DNA form, the CDR3 reads TGTGCCAGCAGCGTGATCCCGGGACAGGGCTGGCATTTT.

The gene calls are TRBV4-1 and TRBJ1-6; 7 bases align to TRBD1. Germline V lookup: CDR1 MGHRA, CDR2 YSYEKL. This CDR3 has 15 amino acids. Germline trimming cut 8 bases from V and 7 bases from J; bases unmatched to any gene: 11. Here the CDR3 DNA reads TGCGCCAGCTCGGAAGGGGGCGCGCTGAATTCACCCCTCCACTTT. Translation: CASSEGGALNSPLHF.

The chain combines TRBV7-9 with TRBJ2-7; TRBD1 matches 7 bases. CDR3 size: 15 residues. Trimming cost V 5 bases and J 5 bases; bases outside gene matches: 12. Germline CDR1 SEHNR, CDR2 FQNEAQ (reference sequence). The CDR3 region is CASSPGDSPRDEQYF. CDR3 nucleotide sequence: TGTGCCAGCAGCCCAGGGGACAGCCCAAGAGACGAGCAGTACTTC.

A few counts support this clone. The rearrangement joins TRBV5-1 to TRBJ2-1; a possible D gene is TRBD2 (6 bases). This CDR3 contains 19 residues. Deletions cut 4 bases from V and 5 bases from J, with 28 bases between. CDR1 is SGHRS and CDR2 is YFSETQ in the germline V gene. CDR3 sequence (DNA): TGCGCCAGCAGCCTAGATGGACGTCCTTGGGGGACTTGGGACAATGAGCAGTTCTTC. It translates to CASSLDGRPWGTWDNEQFF. Drawing the rest from reference TRBV5-1 and TRBJ2-1, the complete variable domain is KAGVTQTPRYLIKTRGQQVTLSCSPISGHRSVSWYQQTPGQGLQFLFEYFSETQRNKGNFPGRFSGRQFSNSRSEMNVSTLELGDSALYLCASSLDGRPWGTWDNEQFFGPGTRLTVL.

The rearrangement uses TRBV5-1 and TRBJ1-6, with 11 bases aligning to TRBD1. Trimming took 3 bases from V and 8 from J; bases not matched to a gene: 1. Looked up from germline, CDR1 is SGHRS and CDR2 is YFSETQ. The CDR3 is made up of 14 amino acids. DNA for the CDR3: TGCGCCAGCAGCTCGGGACAGGGGGATTCACCCCTCCACTTT. This sequence encodes CASSSGQGDSPLHF.

This clone has a handful of counts. The chain is built from TRBV23-1 and TRBJ1-5; D unresolved. TRBV23-1 is classed as an ORF, of uncertain function. V was pared by 4 bases and J by 0 bases, with 7 bases between. This CDR3 spans 14 amino acids. CDR3 amino acids: CASSLRGSNQPQHF. The CDR3 DNA reads as TGCGCCAGCAGTCTTCGGGGTAGCAATCAGCCCCAGCATTTT.

The rearrangement links TRBV6-5 to TRBJ1-2; perhaps TRBD1 as D (5 bases). The V gene's germline CDR1 is MNHEY and CDR2 SVGAGI. Trimming took off 6 bases at V and 4 bases at J, with 15 bases between the two ends. This CDR3 is 14 amino acids long. CDR3 DNA sequence: TGTGCCAGCAGCCAATCCGCGGGGGGCTATGGCTACACCTTC. Residues: CASSQSAGGYGYTF.

The V and J genes are TRBV2 and TRBJ1-4; TRBD1 matches 7 bases. V trimming: 8 bases; J trimming: 7 bases; junction bases outside the gene matches: 7. CDR3 length: 13 amino acids. Per the germline V gene, CDR1 is SNHLY and CDR2 is FYNNEI. The CDR3 here is CASGEGASEKLFF. The DNA of the CDR3 is TGTGCCAGCGGCGAGGGGGCGAGTGAAAAACTGTTTTTT.

This clone appeared a single time. V and J are TRBV5-4 and TRBJ2-3; 8 positions match TRBD1. V lost 4 bases and J lost 9; bases outside the gene matches: 10. The CDR3 contains 14 residues. CDR1 SGHNT and CDR2 YYREEE come from the germline V gene (reference sequence). The CDR3 DNA is TGTGCCAGCAGCCCCGGACAGGGAGGATTGACGCAGTATTTT. As protein: CASSPGQGGLTQYF.

Of note for this clone: Relative to the germline gene, one junction end is altered; a read error may explain this. This chain links TRBV7-2 with TRBJ2-5; no reliable D call. This CDR3 comprises 12 residues. Per the germline V gene, CDR1 is SGHTA and CDR2 is FQGNSA. CDR3 bases: TGTGCCAGCAGTCCCCTTCAAGGGACCCAGTACTTC. It yields the protein CASSPLQGTQYF.

This chain links TRBV7-3 with TRBJ1-1; D perhaps matches TRBD1 (5 bases). The CDR3 covers 16 residues. Germline loops: CDR1 SGHTA, CDR2 FQGTGA. V was cut by 4 bases and J by 1 base, with 16 bases left in between. This CDR3 reads CASSSTGRRTNTEAFF. DNA for the CDR3: TGTGCCAGCAGCTCCACAGGACGGAGGACGAACACTGAAGCTTTCTTT.

The rearrangement joins TRBV7-9 to TRBJ2-5, with unresolved D. The better agreement between TRBJ2-7 and the DNA end casts doubt on the J call. Germline V lookup: CDR1 SEHNR, CDR2 FQNEAQ (reference sequence). The CDR3 sequence is 13 residues long. CDR3 in amino acids: CASSLITSYEQYF. The CDR3 bases are TGTGCCAGCAGCTTAATAACATCCTACGAGCAGTACTTC.

J is TRBJ2-5 and V is TRBV29-1; 9 bases are shared with TRBD2. The CDR3 has 13 residues. Losses at the gene ends were 7 bases for V and 4 bases for J; bases not matched to a gene: 7. CDR1 and CDR2 from the germline V gene are SQVTM and ANQGSEA. CDR3 sequence reads: CSGGGVKGETQYF. CDR3 nucleotide sequence: TGCAGCGGCGGGGGGGTGAAGGGAGAGACCCAGTACTTC.

The rearrangement joins TRBV4-2 to TRBJ2-5, with TRBD2 matching over 12 bases. The J segment lost 2 bases and the V segment lost 0 bases, leaving 4 bases of the junction unmatched. This CDR3 contains 17 residues. Germline-derived CDR1 and CDR2 are LGHNA and YNFKEQ. The CDR3, as DNA: TGTGCCAGCAGCCAAGATCCTAGCGGGGGGGCTCAAGAGACCCAGTACTTC. Translated: CASSQDPSGGAQETQYF.

The chain couples TRBV19 to TRBJ1-3; possibly TRBD1 for D (6 bases). CDR1 and CDR2 from the germline V gene are LNHDA and SQIVND (reference sequence). V dropped 4 bases and J dropped 0 bases, with 10 bases sitting between them. The CDR3 runs to 15 residues. The CDR3 protein is CASSKTGNSGNTIYF. The CDR3 bases are TGTGCCAGTAGTAAGACAGGCAACTCTGGAAACACCATATATTTT.